Following are 21 T cell receptor beta chains from one sample sequenced in a study of OX40 agonist ivuxolimab in advanced cancers. The data were produced by immunoSEQ multiplex PCR, yet TCRdb's version contains in-frame clones alone and is incomplete. The sample includes some 140,000 clones, roughly 91% of them seen just once. The sample here was CD4+ or CD8+ T cells sorted from blood, taken in a trial of the OX40 agonist ivuxolimab. These receptors all stem from an adult with an advanced solid tumor such as melanoma, head and neck, liver or kidney cancer.

The chain joins TRBV11-3 to TRBJ2-2, with a possible D match to TRBD1 (6 bases). V lost 1 base and J lost 6, with 15 bases in between. CDR1 SGHNT and CDR2 YENEEA come from the germline V gene. The CDR3 runs to 16 residues. CDR3 in amino acids: CASSLGAGVFPGELFF. The CDR3 region has the DNA TGTGCCAGCAGCTTAGGGGCAGGGGTGTTCCCCGGGGAGCTGTTTTTT.

The chain has TRBV16 and TRBJ1-1, with 7 nucleotides matching TRBD1. Unmatched junction bases numbered 13, after V lost 4 bases and J lost 8 bases. Germline V gene sequence: CDR1 KGHSY, CDR2 FQNENV. This CDR3 contains 15 residues. This CDR3 is CASSPYRGQSEEAFF. The CDR3 nucleotides read TGTGCCAGCAGCCCTTACAGGGGCCAGAGCGAGGAAGCTTTCTTT.

The chain joins TRBV6-6 to TRBJ2-6, with D possibly being TRBD1 or TRBD2 (6 bases each). This CDR3 has 15 amino acids. Trimming left V 9 bases short and J 1 base short, with 13 bases between. Germline V lookup: CDR1 MNHNY, CDR2 SVGAGI (reference sequence). The CDR3 nucleotides read TGTGCCAGTAGGGGGGAGGATTCTGGGGCCAACGTCCTGACTTTC. Encoded protein: CASRGEDSGANVLTF.

This chain connects TRBV19 to TRBJ2-7, with TRBD1 matching 9 bases. The ends lost 2 bases at V and 4 bases at J; junction bases unmatched: 9. Germline-derived CDR1 and CDR2 are LNHDA and SQIVND (reference sequence). The length of the CDR3 is 16 residues. The CDR3: CASSINTGGKGYEQYF. In DNA, the CDR3 is TGTGCCAGTAGTATAAATACAGGGGGCAAAGGATACGAGCAGTACTTC.

V is TRBV7-9 and J is TRBJ1-4; D is unresolved. The germline V gene has CDR1 SEHNR and CDR2 FQNEAQ (reference sequence). V lost 6 bases to trimming and J lost 5 bases, with 22 bases between them. This CDR3 is built from 17 residues. The CDR3 sequence is CASSSPRVGRRNEKLFF. Here the CDR3 DNA reads TGTGCCAGCAGTTCCCCCCGAGTGGGCAGAAGGAATGAAAAACTGTTTTTT. The full variable domain, in which reference TRBV7-9 and TRBJ1-4 provide the parts outside the CDR3, is DTGVSQNPRHKITKRGQNVTFRCDPISEHNRLYWYRQTLGQGPEFLTYFQNEAQLEKSRLLSDRFSAERPKGSFSTLEIQRTEQGDSAMYLCASSSPRVGRRNEKLFFGSGTQLSVL.

This chain links TRBV4-3 with TRBJ1-2; D is unresolved. CDR1 is LGHNA and CDR2 is YSLEER in the germline V gene. This CDR3 comprises 16 residues. V lost 0 bases, J lost 5 bases, and 16 bases lay in between. Here the CDR3 DNA reads TGCGCCAGCAGCCAAGATGCGAAAGAAAGCAGATATGGCTACACCTTC. Amino acid sequence: CASSQDAKESRYGYTF.

The chain employs TRBV7-2 and TRBJ1-1; D remains unclear. The CDR3 extends over 14 amino acids. V was trimmed by 0 bases and J by 4 bases, leaving 9 bases between them. CDR1 is SGHTA, CDR2 FQGNSA, per germline. CDR3 region: CASSLAAAGTEAFF. CDR3 sequence (DNA): TGTGCCAGCAGCTTAGCCGCGGCAGGCACTGAAGCTTTCTTT.

This clone was detected once. CDR3 sequence (DNA): TGCGCCAGCAGCCAAGATCCATCGGGAGTTCCCTACAATGAGCAGTTCTTC. It translates to CASSQDPSGVPYNEQFF. This chain connects TRBV4-3 to TRBJ2-1; tentative D call: TRBD2 (6 bases). V gave up 0 bases and J gave up 2 bases, with 14 bases separating them. The germline gives CDR1 LGHNA, CDR2 YSLEER. The CDR3 covers 17 residues.

This chain links TRBV28 with TRBJ1-2; 7 nucleotides match TRBD1. The CDR3 runs to 13 residues. CDR1 is MDHEN, CDR2 SYDVKM, per germline. V trimming: 6 bases; J trimming: 4 bases; junction bases outside the gene matches: 5. CDR3 DNA: TGTGCCAGCAGAGCGACAGGGACCTATGGCTACACCTTC. Its protein is CASRATGTYGYTF.

V and J are TRBV4-2 and TRBJ2-5; 12 bases agree with TRBD2. V lost 0 bases, J lost 2 bases, and 1 base stayed unmatched. This CDR3 has 16 residues. Germline assignment: CDR1 LGHNA and CDR2 YNFKEQ. CDR3 loop: CASSQEGTSGQETQYF. Here the CDR3 DNA reads TGTGCCAGCAGCCAAGAAGGGACTAGCGGGCAAGAGACCCAGTACTTC.

The J gene is TRBJ1-1, the V gene TRBV15; TRBD1 aligns across 7 bases. Unmatched junction bases numbered 11, after V lost 4 bases and J lost 3 bases. This CDR3 is built from 16 residues. Germline V gene lookup returns CDR1 LNHNV and CDR2 YYDKDF (reference sequence). In DNA, the CDR3 is TGTGCCACCAGCAAATACTTGACAGGGTTGGACACTGAAGCTTTCTTT. It yields the protein CATSKYLTGLDTEAFF.

V and J are TRBV7-9 and TRBJ2-1, with 11 bases lining up with TRBD2. The CDR3 spans 15 residues. The junction had 5 bases not matched to a gene; V was cut back by 6 bases and J by 4 bases. Germline V gene lookup returns CDR1 SEHNR and CDR2 FQNEAQ (reference sequence). The CDR3 nucleotides are TGTGCCAGCAGTTCTACTAGCGGGAGTTACAATGAGCAGTTCTTC. Its translation: CASSSTSGSYNEQFF.

The chain couples TRBV29-1 to TRBJ1-1, with a weak D call TRBD1 (6 bases). The CDR3 runs 16 residues. Trimming shortened V by 5 bases and J by 1 base, and 20 bases separated the two germline ends. Germline V gene data show CDR1 as SQVTM and CDR2 as ANQGSEA. The CDR3 region is CSVSSQWGAQNTEAFF. CDR3 sequence (DNA): TGCAGCGTTTCGTCCCAGTGGGGGGCACAGAACACTGAAGCTTTCTTT. Combining the CDR3 with reference TRBV29-1 and TRBJ1-1 gives the whole variable domain SAVISQKPSRDICQRGTSLTIQCQVDSQVTMMFWYRQQPGQSLTLIATANQGSEATYESGFVIDKFPISRPNLTFSTLTVSNMSPEDSSIYLCSVSSQWGAQNTEAFFGQGTRLTVV.

This rearrangement joins TRBV28 to TRBJ1-6, with D perhaps matching TRBD1 (5 bases). Germline assignment: CDR1 MDHEN and CDR2 SYDVKM. This CDR3 is built from 16 residues. V lost 8 bases to trimming and J lost 10 bases, with 24 bases between them. The CDR3 protein is CASLAMGPLPTSPLHF. The CDR3 coding sequence is TGTGCCAGCCTCGCAATGGGGCCTCTTCCTACCTCACCCCTCCACTTT.

The gene calls are TRBV18 and TRBJ2-1, with D possibly matching TRBD2 (6 bases). V lost 2 bases, J lost 3 bases, and 17 bases lay in between. This CDR3 is 17 amino acids long. The V gene's germline CDR1 is KGHSH and CDR2 LQKENI. CDR3 bases: TGTGCCAGCTCACCAGACGGGATAAGCGGGCGCTACAATGAGCAGTTCTTC. Residues: CASSPDGISGRYNEQFF. Full variable domain (missing parts from reference TRBV18 and TRBJ2-1): NAGVMQNPRHLVRRRGQEARLRCSPMKGHSHVYWYRQLPEEGLKFMVYLQKENIIDESGMPKERFSAEFPKEGPSILRIQQVVRGDSAAYFCASSPDGISGRYNEQFFGPGTRLTVL.

The V call is TRBV5-4, the J call TRBJ2-3; 10 bases fit TRBD2. This CDR3 contains 15 residues. Germline CDR1 SGHNT, CDR2 YYREEE (reference sequence). The V and J ends lost 5 bases and 1 base, in that order; junction bases with no gene match: 4. Here the CDR3 reads CASSYTSGGTDTQYF. In DNA form, the CDR3 reads TGTGCCAGCAGTTACACTAGCGGGGGCACAGATACGCAGTATTTT.

This clone occurred a few times. J is TRBJ2-5 and V is TRBV6-5; 11 positions match TRBD2. V gave up 7 bases and J gave up 5 bases; unmatched junction bases: 6. The germline gives CDR1 MNHEY, CDR2 SVGAGI. The CDR3 is 14 amino acids. The CDR3: CASNLAGGLETQYF. For the CDR3, the DNA is TGTGCCAGCAACCTAGCGGGAGGATTGGAGACCCAGTACTTC.

V gene TRBV4-3 combines with J gene TRBJ1-2; 8 bases line up with TRBD1. The CDR3 loop spans 16 amino acids. The trim removed 5 bases at V and 2 bases at J, leaving 10 bases unmatched. Germline assignment: CDR1 LGHNA and CDR2 YSLEER. The CDR3 here is CASSETGTGKNYGYTF. The DNA of the CDR3 is TGCGCCAGCAGCGAGACCGGGACAGGAAAAAACTATGGCTACACCTTC.

The J gene is TRBJ1-4, the V gene TRBV5-4, with 7 bases lining up with TRBD1. Germline V gene data show CDR1 as SGHNT and CDR2 as YYREEE (reference sequence). This CDR3 is built from 14 residues. Trimming cost V 5 bases and J 4 bases; bases outside gene matches: 5. The DNA for the CDR3 is TGTGCCAGCAGTAGGACAGGTCTTAATGAAAAACTGTTTTTT. It yields the protein CASSRTGLNEKLFF.

This rearrangement joins TRBV5-1 to TRBJ2-3, with D possibly being TRBD1 (5 bases). The length of the CDR3 is 13 residues. V lost 7 bases to trimming and J lost 0 bases, with 9 bases between them. Germline V gene lookup returns CDR1 SGHRS and CDR2 YFSETQ. The CDR3 DNA sequence: TGCGCCAGCGGGGCTTCGAGCACAGATACGCAGTATTTT. It is translated as CASGASSTDTQYF.

The DNA for the CDR3 is TGCAGCGTTGAAGAAGAGGGGCCCTATGGCTACACCTTC. Amino acids: CSVEEEGPYGYTF. This chain connects TRBV29-1 to TRBJ1-2, with D tentatively TRBD1 (5 bases). Germline-derived CDR1 and CDR2 are SQVTM and ANQGSEA. CDR3 length: 13 residues. The germline V and J ends were trimmed by 0 bases and 4 bases, with 9 bases remaining between them.